The clone carrying this T cell receptor (beta chain) was seen repeatedly, ten times or more. Its antigen is still unknown. This sample stems from a study of CD8 T cells in ankylosing spondylitis. The length of the CDR3 is 14 residues. The ends were cut back, 4 bases at V and 1 base at J, with 9 bases in the middle. Study outcomes and limitations: The study identified a TCR beta motif of under 10 highly homologous variants that appeared characteristic of ankylosing spondylitis blood. Significant enrichment of disease-linked clones was reportedly seen in matched ankylosing spondylitis synovial fluid.

Quantitative molecular-barcoded 5'-RACE generated the TCR beta libraries. TCRdb itself ran the 5' RACE reads through MiXCR, one entry per CDR3 protein. The sample contains 670,000 or so distinct CDR3 sequences, roughly 19% of which appear only once. The origin of this receptor is a male donor with ankylosing spondylitis. The sample comprised blood, either unsorted or a sorted T cell fraction (not recorded which). The chain links TRBV12-3 or TRBV12-4 to TRBJ2-3; the D gene is possibly TRBD2 (5 bases). The CDR3 DNA is TGTGCCAGCAGTTCACTAGACGGCACAGATACGCAGTATTTT. Translation: CASSSLDGTDTQYF.